The 5 T cell receptor beta chains listed next were all sequenced from one sample in a study of blood T cell repertoires in COVID-19. The protocol was immunoSEQ multiplex PCR, while the TCRdb copy is restricted to in-frame clones and leaves out a portion. This sample carries roughly 240,000 clones, 83% of them seen once, and the ten largest clones take about 4.3%. Sequencing input: peripheral blood. Every receptor here comes from a man aged 55 to 70 who had recovered from COVID-19.

This sequence joins TRBV6-6 and TRBJ2-7; 11 positions agree with TRBD2. Germline CDR1 reads MNHNY; CDR2 reads SVGAGI (reference sequence). V gave up 6 bases and J gave up 4 bases; unmatched junction bases: 8. This CDR3 comprises 15 residues. CDR3 DNA: TGTGCCAGCAGCCCAACTAGCGGGGGAGAATACGAGCAGTACTTC. Translation: CASSPTSGGEYEQYF.

The genes are TRBV29-1 and TRBJ2-2, with 8 nucleotides matching TRBD2. Losses at the gene ends were 3 bases for V and 5 bases for J; bases not matched to a gene: 5. The CDR3 contains 14 residues. The germline gives CDR1 SQVTM, CDR2 ANQGSEA. The CDR3 loop reads CSVDRGLGTGELFF. The CDR3, as DNA: TGCAGCGTTGACCGGGGACTAGGGACCGGGGAGCTGTTTTTT.

V and J are TRBV10-3 and TRBJ2-7; the match to TRBD1 covers 7 bases. Trimming took 2 bases from V and 2 from J; bases not matched to a gene: 6. CDR1 ENHRY and CDR2 SYGVKD come from the germline V gene. This CDR3 region has 15 residues. Here the CDR3 reads CAISEGWDRTYEQYF. The DNA of the CDR3 is TGTGCCATCAGTGAGGGGTGGGACAGAACCTACGAGCAGTACTTC.

V and J are TRBV4-1 and TRBJ2-1; possible D gene TRBD2, 6 bases. Between the trimmed V and J ends, which lost 0 bases and 2 bases, there was a span of 8 bases. The CDR3 is 15 amino acids. Per the germline V gene, CDR1 is MGHRA and CDR2 is YSYEKL. This CDR3 reads CASSQDGGTYNEQFF. CDR3 in DNA: TGCGCCAGCAGCCAAGACGGGGGAACCTACAATGAGCAGTTCTTC.

CDR3 sequence (DNA): TGTGCCATCAGCCCCGCAGGGTTTCAGCCCCAGCATTTT. It translates to CAISPAGFQPQHF. The chain links TRBV10-3 to TRBJ1-5; D is possibly TRBD1 (5 bases). Trimming left V 6 bases short and J 6 bases short, with 12 bases between. The germline V gene has CDR1 ENHRY and CDR2 SYGVKD. The CDR3 length is 13 residues.